This T cell receptor (beta chain) was identified in a study of T cell changes during pregnancy in multiple sclerosis. The ends were cut back, 2 bases at V and 3 bases at J, with 11 bases in the middle. Germline CDR1 is MNHNY and CDR2 is SVGAGI (reference sequence). The CDR3 runs 14 residues. Clones were read by immunoSEQ multiplex PCR, and TCRdb kept only the in-frame ones, dropping some. This sample carries about 40,000 clones, approximately 94% of them seen once, and the ten largest clones take 1.5% to 2%. V gene TRBV6-6 combines with J gene TRBJ2-7, with D unresolved. The sample consisted of peripheral blood, taken in the third trimester of pregnancy. The clonotype was recovered from a female donor with multiple sclerosis, enrolled in a pregnancy study. The CDR3 DNA follows: TGTGCCAGCAGTTACAGCGACGTGGGCTACGAGCAGTACTTC. It yields the protein CASSYSDVGYEQYF.